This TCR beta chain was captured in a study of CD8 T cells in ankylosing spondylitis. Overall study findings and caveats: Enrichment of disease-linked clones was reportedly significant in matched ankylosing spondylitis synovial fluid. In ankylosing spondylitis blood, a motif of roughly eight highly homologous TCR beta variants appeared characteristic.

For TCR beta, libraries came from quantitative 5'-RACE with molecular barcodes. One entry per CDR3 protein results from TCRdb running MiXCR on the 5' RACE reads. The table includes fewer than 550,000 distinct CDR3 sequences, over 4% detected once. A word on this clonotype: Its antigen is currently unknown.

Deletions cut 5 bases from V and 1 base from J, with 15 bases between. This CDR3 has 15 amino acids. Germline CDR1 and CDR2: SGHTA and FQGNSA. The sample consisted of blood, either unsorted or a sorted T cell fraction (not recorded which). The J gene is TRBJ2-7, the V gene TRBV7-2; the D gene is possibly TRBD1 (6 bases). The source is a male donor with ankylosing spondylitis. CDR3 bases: TGTGCCAGCAGCCACAGGGCAGGGCTTTCCTACGAGCAGTACTTC. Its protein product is CASSHRAGLSYEQYF. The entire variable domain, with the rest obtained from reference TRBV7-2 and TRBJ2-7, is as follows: GAGVSQSPSNKVTEKGKDVELRCDPISGHTALYWYRQSLGQGLEFLIYFQGNSAPDKSGLPSDRFSAERTGGSVSTLTIQRTQQEDSAVYLCASSHRAGLSYEQYFGPGTRLTVT.